This entry concerns a single TCR beta chain. Its antigen is as yet unknown. The data were obtained in a study of CD8 T cells in ankylosing spondylitis. General study results and limits: Significantly higher representation of disease-linked clones was reported for matched ankylosing spondylitis synovial fluid. Apparently characteristic of ankylosing spondylitis blood was a TCR beta motif (eight highly homologous variants).

One entry per CDR3 protein, called by TCRdb with MiXCR from the 5' RACE reads. The sample holds hundreds of thousands of distinct CDR3 sequences, roughly a quarter seen once. The specimen was blood, either unsorted or a sorted T cell fraction (not recorded which). The receptor was isolated from a male donor with ankylosing spondylitis.

This chain's CDR3 is CASKASYEQYF. In DNA form, the CDR3 reads TGTGCCAGCAAAGCGTCCTACGAGCAGTACTTC. The chain is built from TRBV12-3 or TRBV12-4 and TRBJ2-7, with D hard to call. V dropped 7 bases and J dropped 1 base, with 5 bases sitting between them. The CDR3 runs to 11 residues.